The next 20 T cell receptor beta chains were all read from a single sample in a study of early T cells in non-severe SARS-CoV-2 infection. MiXCR, run by TCRdb on the 5' RACE reads, gives a single entry per CDR3 protein. The table includes fewer than 65,000 distinct CDR3 sequences, about 10% detected once. Source material: whole blood. The receptors were gathered from an adult who was a healthcare worker with PCR-confirmed SARS-CoV-2 infection or an uninfected control (not recorded which).

This clonotype was counted only a few times. The rearrangement joins TRBV7-3 to TRBJ1-6; tentatively, D is TRBD1 (5 bases). This CDR3 comprises 15 residues. Between the trimmed V and J ends, which lost 4 bases and 7 bases, there was a span of 14 bases. Germline V lookup: CDR1 SGHTA, CDR2 FQGTGA. The CDR3, as DNA: TGTGCCAGCAGCTGGGACGACTTAGGGAATTCACCCCTCCACTTT. This sequence encodes CASSWDDLGNSPLHF.

A few counts support this clonotype. The chain has TRBV18 and TRBJ2-1, with 8 bases that match TRBD1. V lost 1 base, J lost 8 bases, and 10 bases stayed unmatched. The germline V gene encodes CDR1 KGHSH and CDR2 LQKENI. This CDR3 region has 16 residues. The DNA of the CDR3 is TGTGCCAGCTCACCACTTCAGACAGGGGAGCACGATGAGCAGTTCTTC. Encoded protein: CASSPLQTGEHDEQFF.

This clonotype came up many times. Here the CDR3 reads CASSVGGAGGYYEQYF. In nucleotides, the CDR3 is TGTGCCAGCAGCGTAGGTGGAGCGGGAGGGTACTACGAGCAGTACTTC. V is TRBV9 and J is TRBJ2-7; TRBD2 matches at 10 bases. Losses at the gene ends were 0 bases for V and 3 bases for J; bases not matched to a gene: 6. This CDR3 contains 16 residues. Germline CDR1 reads SGDLS; CDR2 reads YYNGEE.

This clonotype was counted only a few times. This rearrangement joins TRBV5-1 to TRBJ2-2; 8 nucleotides line up with TRBD2. V lost 5 bases and J lost 3; bases outside the gene matches: 6. Germline lookup yields CDR1 SGHRS and CDR2 YFSETQ. The CDR3 runs to 15 residues. The CDR3 bases are TGCGCCAGCAGAACCGGGACTAGAGACACCGGGGAGCTGTTTTTT. It translates to CASRTGTRDTGELFF.

The chain couples TRBV5-4 to TRBJ2-1; tentatively, D is TRBD2 (6 bases). Looked up from germline, CDR1 is SGHNT and CDR2 is YYREEE (reference sequence). The CDR3 has 15 residues. V gave up 0 bases and J gave up 7 bases, with 14 bases separating them. The CDR3 spells CASSLELARVNEQFF. For the CDR3, the DNA is TGTGCCAGCAGCTTGGAACTAGCAAGGGTGAATGAGCAGTTCTTC.

This clonotype has at least ten counts. The V and J genes are TRBV24-1 and TRBJ2-3; 12 bases match TRBD2. The CDR3 is 17 amino acids. Trimming at V came to 4 bases and at J to 5 bases, leaving 9 bases not matched to a gene. Germline V gene sequence: CDR1 KGHDR, CDR2 SFDVKD. The CDR3 reads CATSDAPGLAGRDTQYF. In DNA form, the CDR3 reads TGTGCCACCAGTGACGCGCCCGGACTAGCGGGAAGAGATACGCAGTATTTT.

In its sample, this clonotype was seen many times. J is TRBJ2-1 and V is TRBV7-2; no reliable D call. The germline V and J ends were trimmed by 1 base and 6 bases, with 7 bases remaining between them. The germline V gene has CDR1 SGHTA and CDR2 FQGNSA. CDR3 length equals 13 residues. The CDR3 loop is CASSLVASNEQFF. The CDR3 DNA is TGTGCCAGCAGCTTAGTGGCGAGCAATGAGCAGTTCTTC.

The chain combines TRBV10-3 with TRBJ2-1; 12 bases match TRBD2. The germline V gene has CDR1 ENHRY and CDR2 SYGVKD. Trimming cost V 2 bases and J 6 bases; bases outside gene matches: 11. The CDR3 extends over 18 amino acids. CDR3: CAISEKASGGANSNEQFF. DNA for the CDR3: TGTGCCATCAGTGAGAAGGCTAGCGGGGGGGCCAATTCCAATGAGCAGTTCTTC.

Ten or more counts support this clonotype. The chain uses TRBV5-4 and TRBJ2-4; a weak D match, TRBD2 (5 bases). V was pared by 6 bases and J by 3 bases, with 10 bases between. Germline values: CDR1 SGHNT, CDR2 YYREEE (reference sequence). The CDR3 is 13 residues long. CDR3: CASNGKDKNIQYF. The CDR3, as DNA: TGTGCCAGCAACGGGAAGGACAAAAACATTCAGTACTTC. Using reference TRBV5-4 and TRBJ2-4 for the parts outside the CDR3, the full variable domain is ETGVTQSPTHLIKTRGQQVTLRCSSQSGHNTVSWYQQALGQGPQFIFQYYREEENGRGNFPPRFSGLQFPNYSSELNVNALELDDSALYLCASNGKDKNIQYFGAGTRLSVL.

This clonotype appeared a few times. This sequence joins TRBV7-2 and TRBJ2-7, with D unclear. V lost 5 bases and J 7 bases, leaving 15 bases between the germline ends. CDR1 and CDR2 (germline): SGHTA, FQGNSA. There are 13 residues in the CDR3. The CDR3 loop reads CASSLRLGREQYF. CDR3 coding DNA: TGTGCCAGCAGCCTCCGCCTTGGGCGGGAGCAGTACTTC.

This clonotype was picked up many times. The gene calls are TRBV19 and TRBJ2-5, with unresolved D. The germline V gene has CDR1 LNHDA and CDR2 SQIVND (reference sequence). The CDR3 runs to 11 residues. Trimming pared 6 bases from V and 2 bases from J, leaving 4 bases between. Here the CDR3 reads CASREQETQYF. The CDR3 DNA reads TGTGCCAGTAGGGAGCAAGAGACCCAGTACTTC. Full variable domain (remainder filled in from reference TRBV19 and TRBJ2-5): DGGITQSPKYLFRKEGQNVTLSCEQNLNHDAMYWYRQDPGQGLRLIYYSQIVNDFQKGDIAEGYSVSREKKESFPLTVTSAQKNPTAFYLCASREQETQYFGPGTRLLVL.

The chain employs TRBV30 and TRBJ2-3, with TRBD1 as a possible D gene (5 bases). Germline loops: CDR1 GTSNPN, CDR2 SVGIG (reference sequence). V was pared by 1 base and J by 4 bases, with 9 bases between. The CDR3 has 13 residues. CDR3 DNA: TGTGCCTGGAGTGGCAGGGATGCAGATACGCAGTATTTT. This translates into CAWSGRDADTQYF.

This clonotype was counted a few times. This chain uses TRBV29-1 with TRBJ2-7; D perhaps matches TRBD1 (6 bases). V lost 5 bases, J lost 0 bases, and 17 bases lay in between. The length of the CDR3 is 15 residues. From germline, CDR1 is SQVTM and CDR2 ANQGSEA. CDR3 in amino acids: CSVRQAQGSSYEQYF. CDR3 nucleotides: TGCAGCGTTCGACAGGCCCAGGGCAGCTCCTACGAGCAGTACTTC.

This clonotype was seen a few times. The chain has TRBV19 and TRBJ2-3; D perhaps matches TRBD2 (5 bases). Germline V gene data show CDR1 as LNHDA and CDR2 as SQIVND (reference sequence). The V end was cut by 4 bases, the J end by 1 base, with 12 bases between. CDR3 length: 15 residues. In DNA form, the CDR3 reads TGTGCCAGTAGTAAGGGAGCGGTTGGCACAGATACGCAGTATTTT. This gives the protein CASSKGAVGTDTQYF.

The V gene is TRBV19, the J gene TRBJ2-7; TRBD1 matches at 7 bases. This CDR3 region has 15 residues. Trimming removed 2 bases from V and 0 bases from J; junction bases left unmatched: 4. Germline CDR1 is LNHDA and CDR2 is SQIVND (reference sequence). The CDR3 DNA is TGTGCCAGTAGTATATCCGGGACAGTCTCCTACGAGCAGTACTTC. It yields the protein CASSISGTVSYEQYF.

This chain connects TRBV3-1 to TRBJ2-3; D is undetermined. The germline V gene encodes CDR1 LGHDT and CDR2 YNNKEL (reference sequence). Trimming took off 0 bases at V and 4 bases at J, with 11 bases between the two ends. This CDR3 contains 15 residues. Here the CDR3 reads CASSQDPARSDTQYF. The CDR3 DNA is TGTGCCAGCAGCCAAGACCCGGCCAGATCAGATACGCAGTATTTT.

The chain links TRBV3-1 to TRBJ2-3; TRBD2 aligns across 8 bases. Trimming removed 0 bases from V and 5 bases from J; junction bases left unmatched: 4. The CDR3 length is 15 residues. Looked up from germline, CDR1 is LGHDT and CDR2 is YNNKEL (reference sequence). Here the CDR3 reads CASSQDWGLGDTQYF. The CDR3 nucleotides read TGTGCCAGCAGCCAAGATTGGGGACTAGGAGATACGCAGTATTTT.

The V gene is TRBV4-1, the J gene TRBJ1-1; TRBD1 might be the D (5 bases). V was clipped by 6 bases and J by 0 bases, with 11 bases between them. This CDR3 spans 14 amino acids. From germline, CDR1 is MGHRA and CDR2 YSYEKL. The chain's CDR3 is CASSPGHMNTEAFF. DNA of the CDR3: TGCGCCAGCAGTCCAGGACACATGAACACTGAAGCTTTCTTT.

This rearrangement joins TRBV6-2 or TRBV6-3 to TRBJ2-1, with a weak D call TRBD2 (5 bases). CDR3 length: 12 amino acids. Germline CDR1 MNHEY, CDR2 SVGEGT. The V end lost 6 bases, the J end lost 9 bases, and 12 bases lay between the germline ends. CDR3 DNA: TGTGCCAGCAGACCCATCGCGGGTGAGCAGTTCTTC. Translated, it gives CASRPIAGEQFF.

This clonotype was recorded at least ten times. The chain couples TRBV6-2 or TRBV6-3 to TRBJ2-1; unclear D gene. Germline-derived CDR1 and CDR2 are MNHEY and SVGEGT. Trimming removed 8 bases from V and 2 bases from J, with 16 bases in between. There are 15 residues in the CDR3. The CDR3 loop is CASEHHEMTYNEQFF. In nucleotides, the CDR3 is TGTGCCAGCGAACACCATGAAATGACCTACAATGAGCAGTTCTTC.